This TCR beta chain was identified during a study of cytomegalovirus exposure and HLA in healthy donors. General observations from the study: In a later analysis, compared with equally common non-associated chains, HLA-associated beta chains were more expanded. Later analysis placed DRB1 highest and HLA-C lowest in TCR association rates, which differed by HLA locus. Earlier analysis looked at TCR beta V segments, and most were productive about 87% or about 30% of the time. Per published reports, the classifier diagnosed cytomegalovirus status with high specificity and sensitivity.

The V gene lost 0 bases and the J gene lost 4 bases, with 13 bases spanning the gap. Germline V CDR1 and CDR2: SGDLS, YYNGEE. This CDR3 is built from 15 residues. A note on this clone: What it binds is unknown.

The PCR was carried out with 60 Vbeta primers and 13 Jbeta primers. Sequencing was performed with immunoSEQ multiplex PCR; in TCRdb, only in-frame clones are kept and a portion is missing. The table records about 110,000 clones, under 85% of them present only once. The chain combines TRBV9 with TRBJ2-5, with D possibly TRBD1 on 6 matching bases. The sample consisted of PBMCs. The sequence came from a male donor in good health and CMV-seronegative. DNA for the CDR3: TGTGCCAGCAGCGTAGGGTCAGGGGATTCAGAGACCCAGTACTTC. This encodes CASSVGSGDSETQYF.